One sample yielded the 18 T cell receptor beta chains listed below, sequenced in a study of cytomegalovirus exposure and HLA in healthy donors (dated by TCRdb to between 2016 and 2019). The library was made by the immunoSEQ multiplex PCR assay. Imported from immuneACCESS, the table was reduced by TCRdb to in-frame sequences with V and J called. These copies leave out some clones; in studies compared against another copy, an unresolved V gene accounts for under half, and the cause of the remainder is not known. The sample has more than 250,000 clones on record, roughly 90% of them singletons. The ten most abundant clones make up around 0.8% of the sample. The source material was PBMCs. Source of these receptors: a woman aged 18-29 years in good health and CMV-seronegative.

The rearrangement joins TRBV28 to TRBJ2-3, with D unresolved. The V end lost 5 bases, the J end lost 1 base, and 16 bases lay between the germline ends. Germline assignment: CDR1 MDHEN and CDR2 SYDVKM. CDR3 length: 16 amino acids. The CDR3 region is CASSPASLSGTDTQYF. The CDR3 bases are TGTGCCAGCAGTCCCGCTTCCCTCTCGGGCACAGATACGCAGTATTTT. The full variable domain, rest sourced from reference TRBV28 and TRBJ2-3, is DVKVTQSSRYLVKRTGEKVFLECVQDMDHENMFWYRQDPGLGLRLIYFSYDVKMKEKGDIPEGYSVSREKKERFSLILESASTNQTSMYLCASSPASLSGTDTQYFGPGTRLTVL.

This clone was seen just once. The chain has TRBV29-1 and TRBJ1-1; D perhaps matches TRBD1 (6 bases). In germline, CDR1 is SQVTM, CDR2 ANQGSEA. V was cut by 4 bases and J by 4 bases, with 10 bases left in between. This CDR3 region has 12 residues. CDR3 amino acids: CSVGQGRTEAFF. The CDR3 DNA is TGCAGCGTTGGCCAGGGGCGCACTGAAGCTTTCTTT.

V gene TRBV7-2 combines with J gene TRBJ1-5; 7 nucleotides line up with TRBD1. CDR3 size: 15 residues. Trimming removed 2 bases from V and 3 bases from J; junction bases left unmatched: 4. Looked up from germline, CDR1 is SGHTA and CDR2 is FQGNSA. The CDR3 here is CASSLYRGFNQPQHF. CDR3 DNA sequence: TGTGCCAGCAGCTTATACAGGGGTTTCAATCAGCCCCAGCATTTT.

This chain links TRBV27 with TRBJ1-5, with D maybe TRBD1 (5 bases). Germline values: CDR1 MNHEY, CDR2 SMNVEV (reference sequence). V dropped 10 bases and J dropped 9 bases, with 28 bases sitting between them. There are 16 residues in the CDR3. CDR3 nucleotides: TGTGCCACCCGCGCGGGGCAGGGAAGTTTGGATCCGCCCCAGCATTTT. It is translated as CATRAGQGSLDPPQHF.

V is TRBV27 and J is TRBJ2-7; TRBD2 matches 10 bases. CDR3 size: 15 residues. V was clipped by 4 bases and J by 8 bases; unmatched bases: 11. Germline V gives CDR1 MNHEY, CDR2 SMNVEV (reference sequence). The CDR3 here is CASSWGRTSGSQQYF. As DNA, the CDR3 is TGTGCCAGCAGTTGGGGGCGGACTAGCGGCTCCCAGCAGTACTTC.

In regard to this clone: A much more abundant neighbour one base away suggests this may be a read error. The V call is TRBV7-2, the J call TRBJ1-1, with D tentatively TRBD1 (5 bases). The CDR3 is 13 residues long. The V gene lost 5 bases and the J gene lost 1 base, with 8 bases spanning the gap. The germline V gene encodes CDR1 SGHTA and CDR2 FQGNSA. The CDR3 region is CASSPGGNTEAFF. CDR3 DNA sequence: TGTGCCAGCAGCCCCGGGGGGAACACTGAAGCTTTCTTT.

The chain employs TRBV5-1 and TRBJ2-1; D is perhaps TRBD2 (5 bases). This CDR3 comprises 14 residues. The V end lost 0 bases, the J end lost 6 bases, and 10 bases lay between the germline ends. In germline, CDR1 is SGHRS, CDR2 YFSETQ. DNA for the CDR3: TGCGCCAGCAGCTTGGACCCCCGGGGCAATGAGCAGTTCTTC. Translating it yields CASSLDPRGNEQFF.

This chain uses TRBV4-1 with TRBJ1-5; 11 bases fit TRBD1. The trim removed 2 bases at V and 6 bases at J, leaving 6 bases unmatched. Germline V lookup: CDR1 MGHRA, CDR2 YSYEKL. This CDR3 comprises 16 residues. The CDR3 nucleotides read TGCGCCAGCAGCCAATGGGCCGGGACAGGGGGTCAGCCCCAGCATTTT. Protein product: CASSQWAGTGGQPQHF.

The gene calls are TRBV7-2 and TRBJ2-1; 12 bases fit TRBD2. J gave up 4 bases and V 0 bases, and 1 base lay outside the gene matches. Per germline, CDR1 SGHTA and CDR2 FQGNSA. CDR3 size: 16 residues. CDR3 sequence (DNA): TGTGCCAGCAGCTTAGCTGGACTAGCGGGATACAATGAGCAGTTCTTC. Protein sequence: CASSLAGLAGYNEQFF.

Details on this clone: Other DNA sequences in the same sample also yield this CDR3. The chain has TRBV9 and TRBJ2-1; TRBD2 aligns across 12 bases. The germline CDR1 and CDR2 sequences are SGDLS and YYNGEE. The CDR3 is 15 residues long. The V and J ends lost 3 bases and 4 bases, in that order; junction bases with no gene match: 2. CDR3 in DNA: TGTGCCAGCAGCGAGACTAGCGGGAGTTACAATGAGCAGTTCTTC. Its translation is CASSETSGSYNEQFF.

This chain uses TRBV29-1 with TRBJ2-5, with D maybe TRBD2 (5 bases). In germline, CDR1 is SQVTM, CDR2 ANQGSEA. V lost 4 bases, J lost 9 bases, and 18 bases lay in between. This CDR3 spans 13 amino acids. In DNA, the CDR3 is TGCAGCGTTGCCCCGGGGATCACTCGGGCCCAGTACTTC. Encoded protein: CSVAPGITRAQYF.

This CDR3 is CASSQWNSLYGYTF. CDR3 sequence (DNA): TGTGCCAGCAGCCAGTGGAACAGCCTCTATGGCTACACCTTC. The V call is TRBV14, the J call TRBJ1-2; D is unclear. The CDR3 length is 14 residues. Germline assignment: CDR1 SGHDN and CDR2 FVKESK. V was cut by 3 bases and J by 4 bases, with 12 bases left in between.

The gene calls are TRBV9 and TRBJ2-2; 7 nucleotides line up with TRBD1. Germline V gene lookup returns CDR1 SGDLS and CDR2 YYNGEE. The CDR3 spans 13 residues. V lost 0 bases and J lost 8; bases outside the gene matches: 1. The DNA for the CDR3 is TGTGCCAGCAGCGTAGAGGGGGCAGGGGAGCTGTTTTTT. Protein sequence: CASSVEGAGELFF. The variable domain in full, with the rest retrieved from reference TRBV9 and TRBJ2-2, is DSGVTQTPKHLITATGQRVTLRCSPRSGDLSVYWYQQSLDQGLQFLIQYYNGEERAKGNILERFSAQQFPDLHSELNLSSLELGDSALYFCASSVEGAGELFFGEGSRLTVL.

The chain is built from TRBV27 and TRBJ2-7; tentatively, D is TRBD1 (6 bases). CDR1 MNHEY and CDR2 SMNVEV come from the germline V gene (reference sequence). V was trimmed by 5 bases and J by 0 bases, leaving 14 bases between them. The CDR3 is 15 residues long. The CDR3 spells CASSRNLRGSYEQYF. The CDR3 DNA reads TGTGCCAGCAGTCGCAACCTCAGGGGCTCCTACGAGCAGTACTTC.

This clone was counted only a few times. The chain uses TRBV9 and TRBJ1-2; no firm D call. Germline V lookup: CDR1 SGDLS, CDR2 YYNGEE. V was clipped by 7 bases and J by 6 bases, with 13 bases between them. The CDR3 loop spans 12 amino acids. This chain's CDR3 is CASRRVVDGYTF. The CDR3 nucleotides read TGTGCCAGCCGGCGGGTGGTGGATGGCTACACCTTC.

The J gene is TRBJ2-1, the V gene TRBV4-1, with 7 nucleotides matching TRBD2. The CDR3 loop spans 15 amino acids. The germline V gene encodes CDR1 MGHRA and CDR2 YSYEKL. Trimming took 1 base from V and 4 from J; bases not matched to a gene: 4. The CDR3 is CASSQGASGYNEQFF. In nucleotides, the CDR3 is TGCGCCAGCAGCCAAGGGGCTAGCGGATACAATGAGCAGTTCTTC.

This clone was found a few times. The chain carries TRBV4-1 and TRBJ1-5; 8 positions agree with TRBD1. This CDR3 is 18 amino acids long. The trim removed 3 bases at V and 4 bases at J, leaving 14 bases unmatched. Germline V gene lookup returns CDR1 MGHRA and CDR2 YSYEKL. CDR3 nucleotide sequence: TGCGCCAGCAGCCAGGCTTGGACAGGGACGGCCCTAAATCAGCCCCAGCATTTT. It codes for CASSQAWTGTALNQPQHF.

This chain connects TRBV7-2 to TRBJ1-5, with unresolved D. The CDR3 consists of 13 residues. V gave up 3 bases and J gave up 4 bases, with 7 bases separating them. CDR1 and CDR2 from the germline V gene are SGHTA and FQGNSA. CDR3 DNA sequence: TGTGCCAGCAGCTTTCAGAGGAATCAGCCCCAGCATTTT. This sequence encodes CASSFQRNQPQHF.